These 3 T cell receptor beta chains were sequenced from one sample in a study of control samples from healthy donors and cancer patients (dated by TCRdb to between 2020 and 2021). To prepare the library, the immunoSEQ multiplex PCR assay was applied. TCRdb's version of the immuneACCESS table is confined to in-frame rearrangements and falls short of the full clone set. An unresolved V gene accounts for under half of the shortfall where checked; the remainder is of unknown origin. For this sample there are over 150,000 clones; 96% appear just once. The top ten clonotypes cover 0.95% to 1.1% of the sample. Material for sequencing was blood. These receptors all stem from a woman aged 30 to 39 in good health.

The chain is built from TRBV19 and TRBJ2-2; possibly TRBD1 for D (5 bases). The germline V and J ends were trimmed by 5 bases and 6 bases, with 13 bases remaining between them. Germline CDR1 reads LNHDA; CDR2 reads SQIVND (reference sequence). CDR3 size: 14 residues. CDR3 DNA sequence: TGTGCCAGTAGTGTGGGGCTAAACTCCGGGGAGCTGTTTTTT. Translation: CASSVGLNSGELFF.

The chain couples TRBV10-3 to TRBJ2-3; the D is unclear. CDR3 length: 13 amino acids. Deletions cut 3 bases from V and 1 base from J, with 5 bases between. The germline gives CDR1 ENHRY, CDR2 SYGVKD. The CDR3 here is CAISEPGTDTQYF. Written as DNA, the CDR3 is TGTGCCATCAGTGAACCGGGCACAGATACGCAGTATTTT.

This clone was seen once. The chain has TRBV19 and TRBJ2-3, with 13 bases matching TRBD2. Germline CDR1 reads LNHDA; CDR2 reads SQIVND (reference sequence). The V segment lost 4 bases and the J segment 4 bases; nucleotides outside the gene matches: 5. The CDR3 length is 16 residues. CDR3 protein: CASSTRTSGRPDTQYF. CDR3 nucleotide sequence: TGTGCCAGTAGTACGCGGACTAGCGGGAGACCAGATACGCAGTATTTT. Together with reference TRBV19 and TRBJ2-3, the CDR3 gives the full variable domain: DGGITQSPKYLFRKEGQNVTLSCEQNLNHDAMYWYRQDPGQGLRLIYYSQIVNDFQKGDIAEGYSVSREKKESFPLTVTSAQKNPTAFYLCASSTRTSGRPDTQYFGPGTRLTVL.